The clone carrying this TCR beta chain was picked up one time. The source of the sample is a study of blood T cell repertoires in COVID-19. Study-level information: T cells, B-cell-depleted T cells, or PBMCs supplied cDNA or gDNA.

This CDR3 is 13 amino acids long. Germline trimming cut 4 bases from V and 5 bases from J; bases unmatched to any gene: 2. Looked up from germline, CDR1 is SNHLY and CDR2 is FYNNEI. As handled by the study authors: Nucleated cell counts were estimated from reference gene primer amplification. Clones were sequenced by immunoSEQ multiplex PCR, and TCRdb holds only the in-frame ones, with some missing. The V and J calls and clone size are taken from that table; D and trimming were inferred from the DNA. This sample yields some 300,000 clones, of which around 89% are seen a single time; 2% to 2.5% belongs to the top ten. Individuals aged about 18 to 100 years were recruited from 24 US areas.

Sequenced material: PBMCs or T cells enriched from blood (not recorded which). This TCR came from a woman aged 55-70 years in a cohort exposed to, infected with or recovered from COVID-19 (not recorded which). The chain carries TRBV2 and TRBJ1-5; TRBD1 agrees at 7 bases. CDR3 region: CASSGDSYQPQHF. CDR3 sequence (DNA): TGTGCCAGCAGTGGGGACAGCTATCAGCCCCAGCATTTT.